The clone carrying this T cell receptor (beta chain) was observed many times. The data are from a study of regulatory T cells in long-lasting Graves disease. On the study more broadly: Positivity for TSH receptor antibodies plus over 5 years of antithyroid drugs meant persistent Graves' disease.

iRepertoire HTBI primers and Arm-PCR of CDR3 regions built TCR beta libraries. TCRdb redid the calling of the multiplex PCR reads with MiXCR, one entry per CDR3 protein. This sample has 420,000 or so distinct CDR3 sequences, with about 20% found just once. Germline CDR1 is MDHEN and CDR2 is SYDVKM. V lost 7 bases to trimming and J lost 3 bases, with 22 bases between them. The CDR3 contains 16 residues. Sample time point: persistent/refractory GD, antithyroid drugs over 5 years with positive TRAb. Scientists built the TCR library using RNA that was extracted from PBMCs. The clonotype comes from a female donor with Graves disease. This sequence joins TRBV28 and TRBJ2-7, with D tentatively TRBD1 (6 bases). Sample: peripheral blood mononuclear cells (PBMCs), taken when the disease was refractory, from a patient treated with antithyroid drugs. The CDR3 DNA reads TGTGCCAGCACCGAGGGACACGACCTAAGTTTCTACGAGCAGTACTTC. Its translation is CASTEGHDLSFYEQYF.